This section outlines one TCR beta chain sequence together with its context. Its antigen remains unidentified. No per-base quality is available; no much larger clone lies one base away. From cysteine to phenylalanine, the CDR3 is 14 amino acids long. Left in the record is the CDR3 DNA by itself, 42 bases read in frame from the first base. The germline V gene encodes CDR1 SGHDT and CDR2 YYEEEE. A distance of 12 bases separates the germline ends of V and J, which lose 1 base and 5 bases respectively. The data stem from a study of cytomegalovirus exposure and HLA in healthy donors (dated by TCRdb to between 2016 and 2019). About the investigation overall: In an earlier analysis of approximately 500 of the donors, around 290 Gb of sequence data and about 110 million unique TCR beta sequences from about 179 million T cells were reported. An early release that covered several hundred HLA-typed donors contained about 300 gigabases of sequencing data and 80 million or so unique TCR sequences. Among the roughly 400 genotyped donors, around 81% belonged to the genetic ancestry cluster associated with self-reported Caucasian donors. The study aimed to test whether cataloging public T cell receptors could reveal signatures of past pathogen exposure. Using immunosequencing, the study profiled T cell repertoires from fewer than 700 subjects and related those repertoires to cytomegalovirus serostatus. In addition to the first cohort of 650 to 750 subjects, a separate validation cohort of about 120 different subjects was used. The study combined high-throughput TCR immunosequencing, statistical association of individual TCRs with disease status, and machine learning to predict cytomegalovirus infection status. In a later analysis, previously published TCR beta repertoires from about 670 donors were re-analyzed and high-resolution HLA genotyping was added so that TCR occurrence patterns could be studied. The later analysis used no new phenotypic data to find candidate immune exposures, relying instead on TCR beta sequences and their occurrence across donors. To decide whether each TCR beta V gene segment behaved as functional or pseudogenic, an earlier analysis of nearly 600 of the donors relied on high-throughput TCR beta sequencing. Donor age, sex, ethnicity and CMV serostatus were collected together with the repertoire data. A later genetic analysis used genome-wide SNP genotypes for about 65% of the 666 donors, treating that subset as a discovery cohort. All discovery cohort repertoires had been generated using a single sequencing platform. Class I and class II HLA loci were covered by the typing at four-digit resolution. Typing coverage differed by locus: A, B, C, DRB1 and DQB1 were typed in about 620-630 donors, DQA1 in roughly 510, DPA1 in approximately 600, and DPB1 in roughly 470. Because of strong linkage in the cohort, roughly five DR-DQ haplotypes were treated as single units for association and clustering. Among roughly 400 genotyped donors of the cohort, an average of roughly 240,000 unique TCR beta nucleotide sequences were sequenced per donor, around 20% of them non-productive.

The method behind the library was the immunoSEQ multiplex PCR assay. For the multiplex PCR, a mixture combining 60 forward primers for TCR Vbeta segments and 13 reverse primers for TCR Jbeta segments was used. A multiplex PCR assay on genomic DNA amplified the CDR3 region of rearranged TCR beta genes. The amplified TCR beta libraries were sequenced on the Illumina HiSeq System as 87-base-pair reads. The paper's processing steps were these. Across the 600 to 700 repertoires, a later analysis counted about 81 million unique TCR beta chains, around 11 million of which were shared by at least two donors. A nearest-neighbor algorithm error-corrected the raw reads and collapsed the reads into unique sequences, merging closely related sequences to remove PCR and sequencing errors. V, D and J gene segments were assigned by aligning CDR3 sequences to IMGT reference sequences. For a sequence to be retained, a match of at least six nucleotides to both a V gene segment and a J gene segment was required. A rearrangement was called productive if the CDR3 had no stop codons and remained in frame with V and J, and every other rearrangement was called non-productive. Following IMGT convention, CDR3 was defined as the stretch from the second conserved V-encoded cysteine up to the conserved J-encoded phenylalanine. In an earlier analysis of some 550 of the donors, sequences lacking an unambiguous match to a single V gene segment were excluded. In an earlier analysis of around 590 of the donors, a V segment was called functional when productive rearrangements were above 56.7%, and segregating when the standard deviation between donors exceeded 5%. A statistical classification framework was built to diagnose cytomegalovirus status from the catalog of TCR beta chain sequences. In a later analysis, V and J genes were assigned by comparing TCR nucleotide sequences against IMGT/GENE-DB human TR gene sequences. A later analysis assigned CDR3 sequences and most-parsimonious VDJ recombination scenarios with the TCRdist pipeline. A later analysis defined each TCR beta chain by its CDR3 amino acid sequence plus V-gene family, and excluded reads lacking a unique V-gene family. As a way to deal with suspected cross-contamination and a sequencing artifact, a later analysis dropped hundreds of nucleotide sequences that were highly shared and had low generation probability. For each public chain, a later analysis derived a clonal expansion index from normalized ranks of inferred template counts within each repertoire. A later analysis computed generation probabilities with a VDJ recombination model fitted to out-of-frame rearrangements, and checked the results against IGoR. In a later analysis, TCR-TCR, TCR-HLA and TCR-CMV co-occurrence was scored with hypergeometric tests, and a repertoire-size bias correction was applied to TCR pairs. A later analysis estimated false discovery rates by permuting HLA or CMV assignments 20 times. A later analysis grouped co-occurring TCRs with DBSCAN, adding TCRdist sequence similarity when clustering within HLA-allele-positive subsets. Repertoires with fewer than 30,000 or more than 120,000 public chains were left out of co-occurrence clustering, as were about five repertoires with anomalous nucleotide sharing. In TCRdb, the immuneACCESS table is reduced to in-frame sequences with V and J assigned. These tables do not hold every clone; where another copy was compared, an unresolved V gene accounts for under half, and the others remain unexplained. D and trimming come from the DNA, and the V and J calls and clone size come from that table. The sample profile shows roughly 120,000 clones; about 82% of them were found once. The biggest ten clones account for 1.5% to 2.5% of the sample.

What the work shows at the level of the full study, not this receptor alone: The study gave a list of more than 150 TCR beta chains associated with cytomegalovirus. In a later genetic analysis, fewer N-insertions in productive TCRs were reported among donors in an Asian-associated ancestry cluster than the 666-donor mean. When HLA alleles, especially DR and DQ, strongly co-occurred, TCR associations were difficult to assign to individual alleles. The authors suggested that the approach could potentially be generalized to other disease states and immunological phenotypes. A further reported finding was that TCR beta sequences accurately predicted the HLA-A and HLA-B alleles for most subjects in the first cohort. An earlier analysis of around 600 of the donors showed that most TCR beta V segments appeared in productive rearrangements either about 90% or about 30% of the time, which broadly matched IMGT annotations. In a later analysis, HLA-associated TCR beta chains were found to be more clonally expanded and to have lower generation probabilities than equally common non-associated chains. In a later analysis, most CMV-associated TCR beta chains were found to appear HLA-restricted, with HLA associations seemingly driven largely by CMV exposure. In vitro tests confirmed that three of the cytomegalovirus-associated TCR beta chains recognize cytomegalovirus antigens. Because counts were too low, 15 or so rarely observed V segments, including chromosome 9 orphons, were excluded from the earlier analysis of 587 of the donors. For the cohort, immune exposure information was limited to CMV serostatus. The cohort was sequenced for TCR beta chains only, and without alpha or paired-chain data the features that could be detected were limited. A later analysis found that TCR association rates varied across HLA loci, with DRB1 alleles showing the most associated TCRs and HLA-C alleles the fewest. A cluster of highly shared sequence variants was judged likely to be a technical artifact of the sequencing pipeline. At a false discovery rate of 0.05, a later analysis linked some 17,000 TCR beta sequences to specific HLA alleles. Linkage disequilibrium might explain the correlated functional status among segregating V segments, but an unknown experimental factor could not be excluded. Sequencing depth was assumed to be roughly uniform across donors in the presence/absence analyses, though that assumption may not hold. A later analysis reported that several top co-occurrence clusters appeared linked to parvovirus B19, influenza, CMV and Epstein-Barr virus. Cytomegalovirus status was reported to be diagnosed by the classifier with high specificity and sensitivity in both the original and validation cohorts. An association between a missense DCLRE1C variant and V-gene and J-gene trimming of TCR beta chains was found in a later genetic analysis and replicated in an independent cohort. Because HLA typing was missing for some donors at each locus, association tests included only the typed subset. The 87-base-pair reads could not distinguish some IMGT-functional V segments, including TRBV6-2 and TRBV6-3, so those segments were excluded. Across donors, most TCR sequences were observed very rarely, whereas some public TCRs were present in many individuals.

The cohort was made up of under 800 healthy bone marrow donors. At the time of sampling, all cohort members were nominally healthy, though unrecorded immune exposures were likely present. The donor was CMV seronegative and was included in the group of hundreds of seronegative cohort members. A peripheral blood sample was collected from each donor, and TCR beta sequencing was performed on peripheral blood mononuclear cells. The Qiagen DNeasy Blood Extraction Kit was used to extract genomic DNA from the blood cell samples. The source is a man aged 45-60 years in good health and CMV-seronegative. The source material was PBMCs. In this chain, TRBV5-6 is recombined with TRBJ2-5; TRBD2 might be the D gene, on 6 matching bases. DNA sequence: TGTGCCAGCAGCTTGTTACCCGCGGGGGAGACCCAGTACTTC. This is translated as CASSLLPAGETQYF.